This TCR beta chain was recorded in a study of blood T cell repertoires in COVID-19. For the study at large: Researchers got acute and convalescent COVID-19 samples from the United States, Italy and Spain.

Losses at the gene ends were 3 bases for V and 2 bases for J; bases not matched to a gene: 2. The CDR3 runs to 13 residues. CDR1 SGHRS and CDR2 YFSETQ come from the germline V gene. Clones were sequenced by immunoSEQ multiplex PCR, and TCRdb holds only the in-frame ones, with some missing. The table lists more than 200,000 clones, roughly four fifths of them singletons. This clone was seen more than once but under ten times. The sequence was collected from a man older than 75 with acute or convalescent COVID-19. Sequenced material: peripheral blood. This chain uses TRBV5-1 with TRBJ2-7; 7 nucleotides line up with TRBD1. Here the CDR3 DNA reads TGCGCCAGCAGCTCAGGGGGTGCCTACGAGCAGTACTTC. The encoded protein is CASSSGGAYEQYF.